This TCR beta chain originates from a study of T-cell reconstitution after alpha-beta-depleted transplantation in children. Per the germline V gene, CDR1 is DFQATT and CDR2 is SNEGSKA (reference sequence). The germline V and J ends were trimmed by 1 base and 4 bases, with 8 bases remaining between them. This CDR3 spans 12 amino acids. The authors prepared the TCRbeta library with unique molecular identifiers. TCRdb redid the calling of the PCR reads with MiXCR, one entry per CDR3 protein. The sample has 600,000 to 800,000 distinct CDR3 sequences, over 10% seen once. This clonotype was picked up many times.

The material was PBMCs, obtained before TCRalphabeta/CD19-depleted stem cell transplant. The V gene is TRBV20-1, the J gene TRBJ2-7, with a tentative D call TRBD2 (5 bases). The receptor was isolated from a girl aged 2 to 10 with congenital amegakaryocytic thrombocytopenia, due to receive a stem cell transplant. The CDR3 reads CSARGSGYEQYF. CDR3 coding DNA: TGCAGTGCTAGAGGCAGCGGTTACGAGCAGTACTTC.